This T cell receptor beta chain appears in the sequencing data of a study of OX40 agonist ivuxolimab in advanced cancers. Study details: Clinicians treated patients with ivuxolimab, an agonistic anti-OX40 (CD134) antibody.

This CDR3 comprises 13 residues. CDR1 is LNHDA and CDR2 is SQIVND in the germline V gene (reference sequence). Overall study results and limits: Mean expanded clone counts were higher in CD8+ than CD4+ T cells.

About this clone itself: Its specificity is not known.

Sampling times: baseline, cycle 4 day 1, cycle 7 day 1. Libraries were prepared by immunoSEQ multiplex PCR; TCRdb keeps only in-frame clonotypes and omits some of them. This table has roughly 89,000 clones, around 90% appearing once. This sequence was found in an adult with an advanced solid tumor such as melanoma, head and neck, liver or kidney cancer. Here the sequenced sample was CD4+ or CD8+ T cells sorted from blood, taken in a trial of the OX40 agonist ivuxolimab. This chain connects TRBV19 to TRBJ2-5; weak D call: TRBD2 (6 bases). The J call may be wrong; the DNA end is better matched by TRBJ2-7. The CDR3 DNA follows: TGTGCCAGTAGTTGGGGGGAAGGCTACGAGCAGTACTTC. Translated, it gives CASSWGEGYEQYF.